This T cell receptor beta chain was sequenced in a study of a mutant IDH1 vaccine in newly diagnosed glioma. Overall study: Vaccination followed radiotherapy alone by 4-6 weeks, or accompanied temozolomide cycles. Treated patients comprised about 60% males and around 40% females, mean age roughly 44 years.

Stated time point: week 47, end of study. A single vaccine dose contained 300 ug of mutant IDH1 20-mer peptide, and topical imiquimod was used with it. Germline V gene lookup returns CDR1 LGHNA and CDR2 YSLEER. CDR3 length equals 17 residues. With V trimmed by 0 bases and J by 6 bases, 11 bases remained unmatched. Regarding this clone: What it binds is unknown.

Sequenced by immunoSEQ multiplex PCR; TCRdb stores in-frame clones only, minus some. This table holds roughly 35,000 clones, 65% to 80% found once. The chain links TRBV4-3 to TRBJ1-2; 9 nucleotides match TRBD1. The sample consisted of PBMCs, taken from a glioma patient whose treatment included an IDH1 peptide vaccine. This TCR came from a man aged 35-49 years with glioma. CDR3 coding DNA: TGCGCCAGCAGCCAAGATGGGACAGGGTCCTCGCCTAATGGCTACACCTTC. Translation gives CASSQDGTGSSPNGYTF.